Listed here are 7 T cell receptor beta chains from one sample, sequenced in a study of long-term antiretroviral therapy in people with HIV. Assay version v3.0 of immunoSEQ was used, and it was run at survey level. Sequencing was performed with immunoSEQ multiplex PCR; in TCRdb, only in-frame clones are kept and a portion is missing. The sample records 9,000 to 15,000 clones, almost 80% being singletons. The sequencing used unsorted PBMCs, collected 0.8 years before starting antiretroviral therapy. These receptors originate from a middle-aged woman with HIV.

This sequence joins TRBV18 and TRBJ2-5, with D perhaps TRBD1 (6 bases). The CDR3 runs 14 residues. V lost 5 bases and J lost 5, with 15 bases in between. Germline lookup yields CDR1 KGHSH and CDR2 LQKENI. In DNA form, the CDR3 reads TGTGCCAGCTCAAACGGACAGTCTGGGGAGACCCAGTACTTC. It encodes CASSNGQSGETQYF.

V and J are TRBV27 and TRBJ2-1; TRBD2 matches 11 bases. Per the germline V gene, CDR1 is MNHEY and CDR2 is SMNVEV (reference sequence). V was clipped by 8 bases and J by 7 bases; unmatched bases: 10. This CDR3 comprises 15 residues. In DNA form, the CDR3 reads TGTGCCAGCTGTATCCTAGCGGGAGGTTCTAATGAGCAGTTCTTC. Amino acids: CASCILAGGSNEQFF.

The rearrangement uses TRBV4-2 and TRBJ1-3; TRBD1 agrees at 8 bases. The junction had 7 bases not matched to a gene; V was cut back by 4 bases and J by 2 bases. Germline CDR1 reads LGHNA; CDR2 reads YNFKEQ. The CDR3 runs 16 residues. The CDR3 sequence is CASSLMIQGAGNTIYF. CDR3 DNA sequence: TGTGCCAGCAGCCTCATGATACAGGGGGCTGGAAACACCATATATTTT.

In its sample, this clone was seen once. V is TRBV7-2 and J is TRBJ2-3; 12 bases match TRBD2. Germline CDR1 is SGHTA and CDR2 is FQGNSA. The trim removed 3 bases at V and 6 bases at J, leaving 4 bases unmatched. This CDR3 is built from 15 residues. CDR3 in DNA: TGTGCCAGCAGCTTCAGGCTAGCGGGGGGGGATACGCAGTATTTT. Translated: CASSFRLAGGDTQYF.

The chain recombines TRBV10-3 with TRBJ2-5; no definite D call. Trimming left V 0 bases short and J 5 bases short, with 10 bases between. The length of the CDR3 is 14 residues. Germline-derived CDR1 and CDR2 are ENHRY and SYGVKD. CDR3 coding DNA: TGTGCCATCAGTGAGTCGACGGCCGCGGAGACCCAGTACTTC. Translated: CAISESTAAETQYF.

This clone occurred once. The V and J genes are TRBV5-5 and TRBJ2-1; D remains ambiguous. The length of the CDR3 is 13 residues. V was cut by 6 bases and J by 7 bases, with 14 bases left in between. Germline assignment: CDR1 SGHKS and CDR2 YYEKEE (reference sequence). CDR3 sequence: CASMALNMNEQFF. The CDR3 DNA reads TGTGCCAGCATGGCCCTAAATATGAATGAGCAGTTCTTC.

This chain connects TRBV11-2 to TRBJ1-5; weak D call: TRBD1 (5 bases). The V end lost 5 bases, the J end lost 1 base, and 18 bases lay between the germline ends. This CDR3 is built from 17 residues. Germline CDR1 reads SGHAT; CDR2 reads FQNNGV. The CDR3 nucleotides are TGTGCCAGCAGCCCGAGTGCGGGGGGAGTCAGCAATCAGCCCCAGCATTTT. Amino acids: CASSPSAGGVSNQPQHF.